These 20 T cell receptor beta chains originate from one sample sequenced in a study of blood T cell repertoires in COVID-19. Some clones are missing from TCRdb's copy, which holds only in-frame ones; the method was immunoSEQ multiplex PCR. This table holds a few hundred thousand clones, around nine tenths found once. Input material: PBMCs or T cells enriched from blood (not recorded which). The receptor set was obtained from a woman aged 50 to 60 who had recovered from COVID-19.

The J gene is TRBJ2-3, the V gene TRBV4-1; possibly TRBD1 for D (5 bases). V lost 1 base and J lost 0, with 11 bases in between. The germline gives CDR1 MGHRA, CDR2 YSYEKL. The CDR3 runs to 16 residues. The CDR3 protein is CASSQVGRESTDTQYF. The CDR3 DNA sequence: TGCGCCAGCAGCCAAGTGGGCAGGGAAAGCACAGATACGCAGTATTTT.

The CDR3 is CASSQDSDPYQPQHF. DNA of the CDR3: TGCGCCAGCAGCCAAGACAGCGATCCGTATCAGCCCCAGCATTTT. The rearrangement links TRBV4-1 to TRBJ1-5; D gene uncertain. This CDR3 spans 15 amino acids. The germline CDR1 and CDR2 sequences are MGHRA and YSYEKL. V lost 0 bases to trimming and J lost 5 bases, with 11 bases between them.

This rearrangement joins TRBV5-1 to TRBJ1-6; 8 nucleotides agree with TRBD1. With 2 bases clipped from V and 7 bases from J, the junction kept 11 bases outside the gene matches. The CDR3 has 17 amino acids. Germline CDR1 is SGHRS and CDR2 is YFSETQ. CDR3 DNA sequence: TGCGCCAGCAGCTTCTCAAGACCGGGACAGGAAAATTCACCCCTCCACTTT. This codes for CASSFSRPGQENSPLHF. The variable domain in full, with the rest retrieved from reference TRBV5-1 and TRBJ1-6, is KAGVTQTPRYLIKTRGQQVTLSCSPISGHRSVSWYQQTPGQGLQFLFEYFSETQRNKGNFPGRFSGRQFSNSRSEMNVSTLELGDSALYLCASSFSRPGQENSPLHFGNGTRLTVT.

J is TRBJ1-1 and V is TRBV2, with D unresolved. Germline V lookup: CDR1 SNHLY, CDR2 FYNNEI. The ends were cut back, 4 bases at V and 0 bases at J, with 12 bases in the middle. The CDR3 has 15 residues. CDR3 loop: CASSVLGSLNTEAFF. In DNA form, the CDR3 reads TGTGCCAGCAGTGTTTTGGGGAGTCTGAACACTGAAGCTTTCTTT.

The chain joins TRBV30 to TRBJ1-1; TRBD1 matches 9 bases. The CDR3 is 15 amino acids. Unmatched junction bases numbered 8, after V lost 1 base and J lost 5 bases. CDR1 and CDR2 from the germline V gene are GTSNPN and SVGIG (reference sequence). This CDR3 is CAWSAPQGAKTEAFF. DNA for the CDR3: TGTGCCTGGAGTGCCCCACAGGGGGCGAAAACTGAAGCTTTCTTT.

J is TRBJ1-3 and V is TRBV5-6, with a weak D call TRBD1 (6 bases). Germline CDR1 is SGHDT and CDR2 is YYEEEE. This CDR3 region has 17 residues. V lost 3 bases, J lost 0 bases, and 16 bases lay in between. The CDR3 reads CASSSVTGPSSGNTIYF. For the CDR3, the DNA is TGTGCCAGCAGCTCCGTGACAGGCCCTAGCTCTGGAAACACCATATATTTT.

The V call is TRBV28, the J call TRBJ1-2; D uncertain. The V end lost 4 bases, the J end lost 7 bases, and 16 bases lay between the germline ends. The CDR3 runs to 14 residues. Germline V gene sequence: CDR1 MDHEN, CDR2 SYDVKM. CDR3 in amino acids: CASSSPSRTSGYTF. CDR3 sequence (DNA): TGTGCCAGCAGTTCCCCGAGTCGGACTTCTGGCTACACCTTC.

J is TRBJ2-7 and V is TRBV5-5; TRBD2 matches at 12 bases. CDR3 length equals 15 residues. Per the germline V gene, CDR1 is SGHKS and CDR2 is YYEKEE (reference sequence). The trim removed 2 bases at V and 3 bases at J, leaving 3 bases unmatched. The CDR3, as DNA: TGTGCCAGCAGCTTAGCTAGCGGGGGGGTCTACGAGCAGTACTTC. Protein: CASSLASGGVYEQYF.

V usage is TRBV2 and J usage is TRBJ2-3; no firm D call. The CDR3 has 13 residues. V lost 8 bases and J lost 0, with 9 bases in between. In germline, CDR1 is SNHLY, CDR2 FYNNEI. Written as DNA, the CDR3 is TGTGCCAGCGAGGTAGCTAGCACAGATACGCAGTATTTT. It encodes CASEVASTDTQYF.

This sequence joins TRBV28 and TRBJ1-5, with TRBD1 matching 8 bases. Germline assignment: CDR1 MDHEN and CDR2 SYDVKM. The V gene end was trimmed by 6 bases and the J gene end by 7 bases; junction bases not matched to a gene: 8. The CDR3 has 14 amino acids. The CDR3: CASRGQVGGQPQHF. The CDR3 region has the DNA TGTGCCAGCAGGGGACAGGTAGGGGGACAGCCCCAGCATTTT.

This chain uses TRBV5-4 with TRBJ1-2; tentatively, D is TRBD1 (5 bases). V was cut by 4 bases and J by 4 bases, with 20 bases left in between. This CDR3 has 16 residues. The germline gives CDR1 SGHNT, CDR2 YYREEE (reference sequence). The CDR3 region is CASSRPGEGGSYGYTF. DNA of the CDR3: TGTGCCAGCAGCCGCCCGGGGGAGGGTGGGTCCTATGGCTACACCTTC.

The chain has TRBV18 and TRBJ1-2, with 8 bases aligning to TRBD1. The CDR3 has 16 amino acids. With V trimmed by 2 bases and J by 4 bases, 9 bases remained unmatched. CDR1 KGHSH and CDR2 LQKENI come from the germline V gene. The CDR3 loop is CASSPVDRGGGYGYTF. Here the CDR3 DNA reads TGTGCCAGCTCACCAGTCGACAGGGGAGGCGGCTATGGCTACACCTTC.

This clone was detected once. V and J are TRBV5-1 and TRBJ2-7; a possible D gene is TRBD2 (7 bases). The length of the CDR3 is 16 residues. Trimming took 1 base from V and 0 from J, leaving 14 bases between them. Germline V gene lookup returns CDR1 SGHRS and CDR2 YFSETQ. CDR3 DNA: TGCGCCAGCAGCTTGTCGGGGGGCCTGAGCTCCTACGAGCAGTACTTC. This gives the protein CASSLSGGLSSYEQYF.

This rearrangement joins TRBV6-1 to TRBJ2-4; D is perhaps TRBD1 (6 bases). V was pared by 2 bases and J by 9 bases, with 14 bases between. Per the germline V gene, CDR1 is MNHNS and CDR2 is SASEGT. There are 14 residues in the CDR3. CDR3: CASSERSGRGIQYF. CDR3 DNA sequence: TGTGCCAGCAGTGAAAGGTCCGGCAGGGGCATTCAGTACTTC.

This chain uses TRBV10-2 with TRBJ2-5; tentative D call: TRBD1 (5 bases). This CDR3 is 18 amino acids long. Germline values: CDR1 WSHSY, CDR2 SAAADI. The germline V and J ends were trimmed by 0 bases and 4 bases, with 21 bases remaining between them. The DNA of the CDR3 is TGCGCCAGCAGTGAGTCGGGGCGGATTCGTAGTGAGTCAGAGACCCAGTACTTC. Its protein product is CASSESGRIRSESETQYF.

The chain joins TRBV7-3 to TRBJ1-1; D may be TRBD1 (6 bases). This CDR3 has 14 amino acids. Germline V lookup: CDR1 SGHTA, CDR2 FQGTGA. With 4 bases removed from V and 4 bases from J, the gap between germline ends came to 13 bases. CDR3 amino acids: CASSSWGPFTEAFF. Written as DNA, the CDR3 is TGTGCCAGCAGCTCGTGGGGGCCATTCACTGAAGCTTTCTTT.

The chain has TRBV4-1 and TRBJ1-1, with D perhaps matching TRBD1 (5 bases). V was trimmed by 0 bases and J by 4 bases, leaving 15 bases between them. CDR1 is MGHRA, CDR2 YSYEKL, per germline. This CDR3 comprises 16 residues. CDR3 coding DNA: TGCGCCAGCAGCCAAGAAGGAGGGGCTCGGGGCACTGAAGCTTTCTTT. Encoded protein: CASSQEGGARGTEAFF.

In the case of this clone: Within the sample, other DNA sequences also encode this same CDR3. CDR3 amino acids: CASSLAGAEETQYF. The CDR3 DNA sequence: TGCGCCAGCAGCCTGGCGGGTGCGGAAGAGACCCAGTACTTC. V gene TRBV5-1 combines with J gene TRBJ2-5; D may be TRBD2 (5 bases). The CDR3 covers 14 residues. CDR1 and CDR2 (germline): SGHRS, YFSETQ. V lost 4 bases to trimming and J lost 3 bases, with 13 bases between them.

This CDR3 is CASSPPRGTGNTIYF. As DNA, the CDR3 is TGTGCCAGCAGTCCCCCCCGGGGGACGGGAAACACCATATATTTT. This chain connects TRBV28 to TRBJ1-3, with D tentatively TRBD1 (5 bases). Germline assignment: CDR1 MDHEN and CDR2 SYDVKM. The CDR3 covers 15 residues. V was pared by 5 bases and J by 4 bases, with 15 bases between.

This chain links TRBV5-1 with TRBJ2-7, with TRBD2 matching 9 bases. CDR3 length: 17 amino acids. Trimming removed 3 bases from V and 7 bases from J; junction bases left unmatched: 17. The germline CDR1 and CDR2 sequences are SGHRS and YFSETQ. The CDR3 sequence is CASSSSWRAGGSEEQYF. The CDR3 coding sequence is TGCGCCAGCAGCTCATCCTGGAGAGCGGGGGGTTCTGAAGAGCAGTACTTC. The variable domain in full, completed from reference TRBV5-1 and TRBJ2-7, reads KAGVTQTPRYLIKTRGQQVTLSCSPISGHRSVSWYQQTPGQGLQFLFEYFSETQRNKGNFPGRFSGRQFSNSRSEMNVSTLELGDSALYLCASSSSWRAGGSEEQYFGPGTRLTVT.